Below, 21 T cell receptor beta chains from the same sample are listed, as sequenced in a study of blood T cell repertoires in COVID-19. Assay: immunoSEQ multiplex PCR; the TCRdb copy retains only in-frame clones and omits some. The table records under 200,000 clones, around 77% of them present only once. The sequenced material came from peripheral blood. All receptors come from a man in his 70s with acute or convalescent COVID-19.

This clone was observed at least ten times. The rearrangement uses TRBV4-1 and TRBJ1-1, with D unclear. Germline loops: CDR1 MGHRA, CDR2 YSYEKL. V was shortened by 5 bases and J by 0 bases, with 10 bases between the two germline ends. The CDR3 consists of 14 residues. CDR3 in DNA: TGCGCCAGCAGCTCGCAAAACTTGAACACTGAAGCTTTCTTT. It translates to CASSSQNLNTEAFF.

Written as DNA, the CDR3 is TGTGCCAGTAGTATTAGGACCGGGGGGGCGACCACTGAAGCTTTCTTT. It encodes CASSIRTGGATTEAFF. V gene TRBV19 combines with J gene TRBJ1-1; possible D gene TRBD1, 6 bases. CDR3 size: 16 residues. Trimming shortened V by 3 bases and J by 4 bases, and 18 bases separated the two germline ends. Germline values: CDR1 LNHDA, CDR2 SQIVND (reference sequence).

The J gene is TRBJ2-1, the V gene TRBV27; perhaps TRBD2 as D (6 bases). The CDR3 length is 13 residues. Germline V CDR1 and CDR2: MNHEY, SMNVEV (reference sequence). V was cut by 4 bases and J by 8 bases, with 12 bases left in between. The CDR3 reads CASSSWGEDEQFF. CDR3 sequence (DNA): TGTGCCAGCAGTTCATGGGGGGAGGATGAGCAGTTCTTC.

This rearrangement joins TRBV19 to TRBJ2-7; no clear D. Germline CDR1 is LNHDA and CDR2 is SQIVND (reference sequence). V shed 4 bases and J shed 1 base, with 8 bases lying between them. This CDR3 is 13 amino acids long. CDR3 in DNA: TGTGCCAGTAGTAGCCCAGATTCCTACGAGCAGTACTTC. Its protein product is CASSSPDSYEQYF.

This chain links TRBV5-4 with TRBJ2-3, with TRBD2 identical over 11 bases. The J segment lost 2 bases and the V segment lost 4 bases, leaving 9 bases of the junction unmatched. Germline CDR1 and CDR2: SGHNT and YYREEE (reference sequence). The CDR3 consists of 17 residues. The CDR3 DNA reads TGTGCCAGCAGCAAAAGACTAGCGGGGCCCAACACAGATACGCAGTATTTT. Translated: CASSKRLAGPNTDTQYF.

CDR3 loop: CATSDLIRFSNQPQHF. CDR3 coding DNA: TGTGCCACCAGTGATTTGATCAGGTTCAGCAATCAGCCCCAGCATTTT. The chain joins TRBV24-1 to TRBJ1-5; D gene uncertain. Trimming removed 0 bases from V and 1 base from J, with 9 bases in between. Germline lookup yields CDR1 KGHDR and CDR2 SFDVKD. The CDR3 runs to 16 residues.

J is TRBJ2-7 and V is TRBV2, with TRBD2 as a possible D gene (6 bases). This CDR3 has 13 residues. Germline V gene lookup returns CDR1 SNHLY and CDR2 FYNNEI. The V end was cut by 6 bases, the J end by 6 bases, with 15 bases between. CDR3 in DNA: TGTGCCAGCAGCAGTTTGACTAGTTCCGAGCAGTACTTC. Encoded protein: CASSSLTSSEQYF.

V usage is TRBV28 and J usage is TRBJ2-3; TRBD1 matches at 9 bases. Losses at the gene ends were 4 bases for V and 4 bases for J; bases not matched to a gene: 6. The germline CDR1 and CDR2 sequences are MDHEN and SYDVKM. The CDR3 runs 15 residues. The chain's CDR3 is CASSSGQGPPDTQYF. CDR3 coding DNA: TGTGCCAGCAGTTCCGGACAGGGGCCCCCAGATACGCAGTATTTT.

This clone was counted once. V usage is TRBV27 and J usage is TRBJ1-4, with D perhaps TRBD1 (6 bases). The CDR3 is made up of 16 amino acids. V lost 6 bases and J 3 bases, leaving 17 bases between the germline ends. Germline CDR1 and CDR2: MNHEY and SMNVEV (reference sequence). CDR3 loop: CASSQGWGQANEKLFF. The CDR3, as DNA: TGTGCCAGCAGCCAAGGGTGGGGACAAGCTAATGAAAAACTGTTTTTT.

This chain links TRBV5-1 with TRBJ2-2; 8 bases agree with TRBD1. Trimming at V came to 1 base and at J to 4 bases, leaving 12 bases not matched to a gene. From germline, CDR1 is SGHRS and CDR2 YFSETQ. The CDR3 is made up of 18 amino acids. Here the CDR3 reads CASSLPRTGTGGTGELFF. In DNA form, the CDR3 reads TGCGCCAGCAGCTTGCCCCGGACAGGGACCGGGGGCACCGGGGAGCTGTTTTTT.

This clone was counted between two and nine times. V gene TRBV6-6 combines with J gene TRBJ1-5; unclear D gene. Germline V CDR1 and CDR2: MNHNY, SVGAGI (reference sequence). Trimming took off 6 bases at V and 5 bases at J, with 17 bases between the two ends. This CDR3 has 15 residues. The CDR3 DNA reads as TGTGCCAGCAGCCCCGGGATATACATGGATCAGCCCCAGCATTTT. Translation: CASSPGIYMDQPQHF.

This rearrangement joins TRBV5-8 to TRBJ1-4, with D uncertain. The CDR3 sequence is 15 residues long. Germline CDR1 and CDR2: SGHTS and YDEGEE. Trimming removed 4 bases from V and 4 bases from J, with 14 bases in between. CDR3 sequence: CASSLGGQLNEKLFF. In nucleotides, the CDR3 is TGTGCCAGCAGCCTGGGCGGGCAGCTTAATGAAAAACTGTTTTTT.

The gene calls are TRBV7-9 and TRBJ1-4; no firm D call. The CDR3 is made up of 14 amino acids. Per germline, CDR1 SEHNR and CDR2 FQNEAQ (reference sequence). Trimming left V 3 bases short and J 0 bases short, with 5 bases between. The DNA for the CDR3 is TGTGCCAGCAGCTTCCAGGCAACTAATGAAAAACTGTTTTTT. It is translated as CASSFQATNEKLFF.

The CDR3 nucleotides are TGTGCCAGTAGTATTCTAGCGGGCTACGAGACCCAGTACTTC. Translated: CASSILAGYETQYF. This chain joins TRBV19 and TRBJ2-5; 8 bases are shared with TRBD2. J was trimmed by 5 bases and V by 3 bases; bases with no gene match: 5. Per the germline V gene, CDR1 is LNHDA and CDR2 is SQIVND (reference sequence). The CDR3 length is 14 residues.

This chain connects TRBV29-1 to TRBJ1-5; possible D gene TRBD1, 5 bases. Germline-derived CDR1 and CDR2 are SQVTM and ANQGSEA. The V end was cut by 4 bases, the J end by 4 bases, with 11 bases between. CDR3 length: 13 amino acids. The DNA of the CDR3 is TGCAGCGTTGGCGGAGCAGGGAATCAGCCCCAGCATTTT. This encodes CSVGGAGNQPQHF.

The J gene is TRBJ2-1, the V gene TRBV5-1; tentatively, D is TRBD1 (6 bases). V was clipped by 4 bases and J by 5 bases, with 22 bases between them. The CDR3 has 17 amino acids. The germline V gene has CDR1 SGHRS and CDR2 YFSETQ. The CDR3 region has the DNA TGCGCCAGCAGCCCCGGGACACTCTTCGGTAAGGACAATGAGCAGTTCTTC. Protein: CASSPGTLFGKDNEQFF.

V and J are TRBV18 and TRBJ1-5; D is unresolved. Trimming removed 3 bases at V and 3 bases at J, with 6 bases between. CDR3 length: 13 residues. Germline CDR1 KGHSH, CDR2 LQKENI. CDR3 amino acids: CASSPRYNQPQHF. Written as DNA, the CDR3 is TGTGCCAGCTCACCTAGATACAATCAGCCCCAGCATTTT. Supplemented by reference TRBV18 and TRBJ1-5, the full variable domain reads NAGVMQNPRHLVRRRGQEARLRCSPMKGHSHVYWYRQLPEEGLKFMVYLQKENIIDESGMPKERFSAEFPKEGPSILRIQQVVRGDSAAYFCASSPRYNQPQHFGDGTRLSIL.

CDR3 in DNA: TGTGCCAGTAGTGGGGGGACCACCGGCAATGAGCAGTTCTTC. This codes for CASSGGTTGNEQFF. The J gene is TRBJ2-1, the V gene TRBV19, with D maybe TRBD2 (6 bases). The CDR3 covers 14 residues. The V end was cut by 5 bases, the J end by 6 bases, with 14 bases between. Germline CDR1 LNHDA, CDR2 SQIVND (reference sequence).

In its sample, this clone was seen a few times. This rearrangement joins TRBV6-2 or TRBV6-3 to TRBJ2-2, with D perhaps matching TRBD1 (6 bases). The CDR3 runs 17 residues. V gave up 6 bases and J gave up 3 bases, with 20 bases separating them. CDR1 MNHEY and CDR2 SVGEGT come from the germline V gene. This chain's CDR3 is CASSQLGWGHYTGELFF. CDR3 nucleotide sequence: TGTGCCAGCAGCCAACTGGGTTGGGGACATTACACCGGGGAGCTGTTTTTT.

The chain couples TRBV7-3 to TRBJ2-2; 9 bases align to TRBD1. CDR3 size: 17 residues. Germline V gives CDR1 SGHTA, CDR2 FQGTGA. V gave up 0 bases and J gave up 3 bases; unmatched junction bases: 5. In DNA form, the CDR3 reads TGTGCCAGCAGCTTAACTCGGGACAGGGTGTACACCGGGGAGCTGTTTTTT. It encodes CASSLTRDRVYTGELFF.

A few counts support this clone. The rearrangement links TRBV11-2 to TRBJ1-1, with 10 bases that match TRBD1. J gave up 4 bases and V 3 bases, and 8 bases lay outside the gene matches. From germline, CDR1 is SGHAT and CDR2 FQNNGV. The CDR3 sequence is 16 residues long. This CDR3 reads CASSFTSGQGSTEAFF. CDR3 nucleotides: TGTGCCAGCAGCTTTACTTCGGGACAGGGGAGCACTGAAGCTTTCTTT.